A selection of T cell receptor beta chains follows, all from one sample in a study of blood T cell repertoires in COVID-19. Assay: immunoSEQ multiplex PCR; the TCRdb copy retains only in-frame clones and omits some. The profile shows around 200,000 clones, over 70% of them singletons. The source material was peripheral blood. The receptors stem from a man aged 35 to 55 with active or convalescent COVID-19. Each CDR3 is given without its conserved first and last residue. The order of the fields is CDR3 protein, V gene, D gene. A D gene is named only where the DNA matches it firmly.

ASSLYGVGELF TRBV13 -
ASSSTTGGVYTGELF TRBV5-8 TRBD2
ASSIFNSYEQY TRBV19 -
ASRGQGGETQY TRBV2 TRBD1
ASSLGSGSEAF TRBV5-1 -
AISENGGQITEAF TRBV10-3 -
ASRGTGTHEQY TRBV28 TRBD1
ASSPEWVRRGYSNQPQH TRBV18 -
ATSDPGRRGYEQF TRBV24-1 -
ASSILDSSNQPQH TRBV19 -
ATSRASNQPQH TRBV24-1 -
ASRPLNTGFSYEQY TRBV27 -
ASSFGVKETQY TRBV5-8 -
ASSQDYGSGGYT TRBV3-1/TRBV3-2 -
ASSKRTGWGTDTQY TRBV18 TRBD1
ASSLETGRAYGYT TRBV5-8 TRBD1
ASSLTGTSGKGELF TRBV19 TRBD2
ACNRGLNTGELF TRBV30 TRBD1
ASSPTDRNNEQF TRBV18 -
ASSDWEGANEKLF TRBV6-1 -
ASSRGTAPGNTIY TRBV7-9 TRBD1
ASSFAGDPV TRBV5-6 TRBD2
ASSLRTSGAYEQY TRBV5-5 TRBD2
AVTGGSYEQY TRBV6-5 TRBD1
ASSYEHPNTEAF TRBV6-5 -
ASSQSSTANTEAF TRBV3-1/TRBV3-2 -
ASMGWESNQPQH TRBV2 -
ASSQAGTGGSETQY TRBV3-1/TRBV3-2 TRBD1
ASSLTGLGHNEQF TRBV7-9 TRBD2
AGRQGANTEAF TRBV18 TRBD1
ASGGRNNSPLH TRBV2 -
ASSLEVRGLGEAF TRBV11-3 TRBD1
ASSLGQGGPEAF TRBV5-1 TRBD1
ASSGTGSSGANVLT TRBV9 TRBD1
ASSLGQGDYNSPLH TRBV5-1 TRBD1
ASSDLLPLH TRBV10-2 -
ASSEGTWGADTQY TRBV7-9 -
ASSIGTRGSNQPQH TRBV5-6 -
ASSLPGQGYGYT TRBV5-1 TRBD1
ASSYRGGQPQH TRBV6-2/TRBV6-3 -
ASSLQGAPNSPLH TRBV5-5 TRBD1
ASSFRTSGSTGELF TRBV5-1 TRBD2
ASSLGATNTGELF TRBV7-9 -
ASSLGGSTSGSTDTQY TRBV11-2 TRBD2
ASSPTGDYGYT TRBV5-6 TRBD1
ASRGEGVTDTQY TRBV27 -
ASATGAYTEAF TRBV19 TRBD1
ASSLRDSEAF TRBV5-1 TRBD1
AYRGGREVRSGNYGYT TRBV30 TRBD1
AWSVHRAETQY TRBV30 -
ASHWQGGGGTEGIEAF TRBV5-8 -
ASSLGQHNEKLF TRBV28 TRBD1
ASSLGTVRLNYGYT TRBV7-8 TRBD1
ASSPIPTGGGNLH TRBV7-2 TRBD1
ASSPVGRGSLYEQY TRBV6-2/TRBV6-3 -
ASSNSNYEQY TRBV7-9 -
ASSPRASGRAEQF TRBV2 TRBD2